What follows is one T cell receptor beta chain and its context. In the original analysis: Estimated nucleated cell counts came from reference gene primer amplification. Generated by immunoSEQ multiplex PCR, the TCRdb table keeps only in-frame clones and is missing some. V, J and clone size reflect that table, while D and trimming were determined from the DNA. The sample has just over 90,000 clones; 80% to 90% are singletons. V dropped 4 bases and J dropped 1 base, with 7 bases sitting between them. This CDR3 contains 13 residues. Germline loops: CDR1 LGHDT, CDR2 YNNKEL (reference sequence). The record originates from a study of blood T cell repertoires in COVID-19. Overall study: The United States, Italy and Spain supplied acute and convalescent COVID-19 samples. In each case, the material was cDNA or gDNA derived from T cells, B-cell-depleted T cells, or PBMCs.

The J gene is TRBJ1-1, the V gene TRBV3-1 (or the pseudogene TRBV3-2), with D possibly matching TRBD1 (5 bases). The sequenced material came from peripheral blood. This TCR derives from a woman aged 80 or over with acute or convalescent COVID-19. The DNA of the CDR3 is TGTGCCAGCAGCCGCGGGACGAACACTGAAGCTTTCTTT. Its translation is CASSRGTNTEAFF.